The 8 T cell receptor beta chains reported below all come from one sample, sequenced in a study of blood T cell repertoires in COVID-19 (dated by TCRdb to 2019 to 2021). The library relied on the immunoSEQ multiplex PCR assay. The table was pulled from immuneACCESS by TCRdb, which kept in-frame rearrangements only. Such tables lose some clones; where checked, under half of the loss comes from unresolved V genes, and the rest has no known cause. The sample records about 160,000 clones, about 80% of which are singletons. The top ten hold over 10% of the sample. Sequencing input: peripheral blood. Every receptor here comes from a man aged 65 to 85 who had recovered from COVID-19.

The chain joins TRBV7-6 to TRBJ2-5, with TRBD2 matching over 10 bases. The V segment lost 3 bases and the J segment 5 bases; nucleotides outside the gene matches: 3. This CDR3 contains 14 residues. CDR1 and CDR2 from the germline V gene are SGHVS and FNYEAQ. In DNA, the CDR3 is TGTGCCAGCAGCTTGGGTAGCGGGAGGGAGACCCAGTACTTC. Amino acids: CASSLGSGRETQYF.

This chain uses TRBV3-1 (or the pseudogene TRBV3-2) with TRBJ1-2, with D possibly matching TRBD1 (6 bases). Germline V gene lookup returns CDR1 LGHDT and CDR2 YNNKEL (reference sequence). The CDR3 is 14 residues long. The ends were cut back, 4 bases at V and 7 bases at J, with 16 bases in the middle. CDR3 coding DNA: TGTGCCAGCAGCCCCTCCACAGGGTTGGCTGGCTACACCTTC. Amino acids: CASSPSTGLAGYTF.

The chain joins TRBV6-5 to TRBJ2-2, with D uncertain. V shed 5 bases and J shed 8 bases, with 9 bases lying between them. CDR1 and CDR2 (germline): MNHEY, SVGAGI. This CDR3 comprises 12 residues. The CDR3 bases are TGTGCCAGCAGTCACAGCTCGGGGGAGCTGTTTTTT. This codes for CASSHSSGELFF.

The J gene is TRBJ1-5, the V gene TRBV4-1, with TRBD1 as a possible D gene (5 bases). The V and J ends lost 0 bases and 3 bases respectively, with 12 bases between them. CDR1 MGHRA and CDR2 YSYEKL come from the germline V gene. The length of the CDR3 is 16 residues. The CDR3 spells CASSQDHGRVNQPQHF. The CDR3 DNA reads as TGCGCCAGCAGCCAAGATCACGGCAGGGTCAATCAGCCCCAGCATTTT.

The gene calls are TRBV9 and TRBJ2-2; no clear D. Between the trimmed V and J ends, which lost 4 bases and 8 bases, there was a span of 15 bases. The CDR3 spans 14 residues. The germline gives CDR1 SGDLS, CDR2 YYNGEE. DNA for the CDR3: TGTGCCAGCAGCACGACAATCAGTGAGGGGGAGCTGTTTTTT. Its translation: CASSTTISEGELFF. The entire variable domain, with the rest obtained from reference TRBV9 and TRBJ2-2, is as follows: DSGVTQTPKHLITATGQRVTLRCSPRSGDLSVYWYQQSLDQGLQFLIQYYNGEERAKGNILERFSAQQFPDLHSELNLSSLELGDSALYFCASSTTISEGELFFGEGSRLTVL.

V gene TRBV6-5 combines with J gene TRBJ2-7, with TRBD2 as a possible D gene (5 bases). V lost 0 bases to trimming and J lost 2 bases, with 8 bases between them. The germline CDR1 and CDR2 sequences are MNHEY and SVGAGI. This CDR3 spans 14 amino acids. The chain's CDR3 is CASSYSMGAYEQYF. The CDR3 DNA sequence: TGTGCCAGCAGTTACTCGATGGGAGCCTACGAGCAGTACTTC.

The chain's CDR3 is CASRSIYEQYF. In nucleotides, the CDR3 is TGTGCCAGCAGATCTATCTACGAGCAGTACTTC. J is TRBJ2-7 and V is TRBV6-5; D unclear. The V end was cut by 6 bases, the J end by 3 bases, with 6 bases between. Germline-derived CDR1 and CDR2 are MNHEY and SVGAGI. This CDR3 comprises 11 residues.

This chain uses TRBV19 with TRBJ1-2; no clear D gene. Germline V CDR1 and CDR2: LNHDA, SQIVND (reference sequence). The V end lost 3 bases, the J end lost 0 bases, and 8 bases lay between the germline ends. The CDR3 spans 14 residues. CDR3 coding DNA: TGTGCCAGTAGTATCAGAGGATCTAACTATGGCTACACCTTC. Residues: CASSIRGSNYGYTF.